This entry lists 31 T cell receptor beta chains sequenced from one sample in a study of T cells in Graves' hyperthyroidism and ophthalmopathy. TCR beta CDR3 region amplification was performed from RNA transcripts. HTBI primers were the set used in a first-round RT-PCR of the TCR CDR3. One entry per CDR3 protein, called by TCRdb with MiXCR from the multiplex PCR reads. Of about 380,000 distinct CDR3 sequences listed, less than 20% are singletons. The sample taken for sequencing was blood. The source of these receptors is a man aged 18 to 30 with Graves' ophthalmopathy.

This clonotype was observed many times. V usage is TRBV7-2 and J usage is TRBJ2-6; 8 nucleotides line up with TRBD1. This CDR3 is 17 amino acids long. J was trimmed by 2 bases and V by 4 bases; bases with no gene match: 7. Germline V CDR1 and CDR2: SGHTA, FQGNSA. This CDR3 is CASSWGRDRTGANVLTF. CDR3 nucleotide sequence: TGTGCCAGCAGCTGGGGCCGGGACAGGACTGGGGCCAACGTCCTGACTTTC.

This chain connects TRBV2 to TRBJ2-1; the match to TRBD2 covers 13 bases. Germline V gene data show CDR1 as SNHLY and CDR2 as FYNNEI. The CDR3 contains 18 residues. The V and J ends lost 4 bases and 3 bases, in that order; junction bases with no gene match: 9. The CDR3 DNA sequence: TGTGCCAGCAGTGGACTAGCGGGGGGACGACAAGACTACAATGAGCAGTTCTTC. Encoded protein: CASSGLAGGRQDYNEQFF.

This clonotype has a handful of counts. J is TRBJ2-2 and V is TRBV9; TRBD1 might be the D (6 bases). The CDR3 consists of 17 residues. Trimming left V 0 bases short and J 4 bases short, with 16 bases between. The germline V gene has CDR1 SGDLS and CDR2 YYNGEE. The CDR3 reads CASSVATGLRGTGELFF. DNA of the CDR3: TGTGCCAGCAGCGTAGCCACAGGGCTGCGTGGCACCGGGGAGCTGTTTTTT.

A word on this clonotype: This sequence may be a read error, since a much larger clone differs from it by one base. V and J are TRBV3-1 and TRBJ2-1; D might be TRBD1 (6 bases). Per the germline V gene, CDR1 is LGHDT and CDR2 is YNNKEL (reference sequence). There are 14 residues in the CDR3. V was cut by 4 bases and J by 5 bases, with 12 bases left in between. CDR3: CASSPGTIDNEQFF. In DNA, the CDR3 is TGTGCCAGCAGCCCCGGGACAATTGACAATGAGCAGTTCTTC.

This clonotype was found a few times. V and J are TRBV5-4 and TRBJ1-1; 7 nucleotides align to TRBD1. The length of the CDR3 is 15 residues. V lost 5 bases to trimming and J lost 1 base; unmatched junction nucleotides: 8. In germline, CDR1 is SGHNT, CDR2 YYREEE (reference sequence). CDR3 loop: CASRPWTGGNTEAFF. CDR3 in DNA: TGTGCCAGCAGACCCTGGACAGGCGGGAACACTGAAGCTTTCTTT.

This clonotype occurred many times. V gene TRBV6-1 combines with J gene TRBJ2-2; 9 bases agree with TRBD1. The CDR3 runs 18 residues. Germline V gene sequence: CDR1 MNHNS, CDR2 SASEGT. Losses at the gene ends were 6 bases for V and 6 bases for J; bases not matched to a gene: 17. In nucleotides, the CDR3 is TGTGCCAGCAGACCGAGAGTTTCGGGACAGGGATCCGCCGGGGAGCTGTTTTTT. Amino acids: CASRPRVSGQGSAGELFF.

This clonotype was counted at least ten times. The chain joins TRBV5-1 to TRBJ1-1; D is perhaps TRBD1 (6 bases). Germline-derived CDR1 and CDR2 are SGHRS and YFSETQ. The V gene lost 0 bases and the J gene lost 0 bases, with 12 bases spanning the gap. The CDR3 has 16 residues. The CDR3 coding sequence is TGCGCCAGCAGCTTGGTAGGGGGATCTGTGAACACTGAAGCTTTCTTT. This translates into CASSLVGGSVNTEAFF.

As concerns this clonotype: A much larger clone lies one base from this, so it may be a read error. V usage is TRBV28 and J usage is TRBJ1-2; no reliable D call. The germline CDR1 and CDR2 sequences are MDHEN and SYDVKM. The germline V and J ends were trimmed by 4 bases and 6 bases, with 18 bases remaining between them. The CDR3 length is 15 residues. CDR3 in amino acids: CASSSVRQIIDGYTF. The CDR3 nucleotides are TGTGCCAGCAGTTCTGTGAGGCAGATAATAGATGGCTACACCTTC.

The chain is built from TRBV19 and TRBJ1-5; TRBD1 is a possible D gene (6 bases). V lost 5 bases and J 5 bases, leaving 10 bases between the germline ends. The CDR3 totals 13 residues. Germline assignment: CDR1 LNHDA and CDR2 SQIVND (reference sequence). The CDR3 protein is CASSVAGDQPQHF. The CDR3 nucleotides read TGTGCCAGTAGTGTGGCAGGGGATCAGCCCCAGCATTTT.

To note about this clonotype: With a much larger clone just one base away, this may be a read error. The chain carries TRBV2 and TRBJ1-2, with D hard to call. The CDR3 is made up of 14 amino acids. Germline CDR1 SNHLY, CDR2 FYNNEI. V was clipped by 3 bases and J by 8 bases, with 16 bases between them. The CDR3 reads CASSDGGRGSGYTF. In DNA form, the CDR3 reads TGTGCCAGCAGTGACGGCGGGCGCGGTTCCGGCTACACCTTC. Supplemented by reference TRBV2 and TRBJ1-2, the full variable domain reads EPEVTQTPSHQVTQMGQEVILRCVPISNHLYFYWYRQILGQKVEFLVSFYNNEISEKSEIFDDQFSVERPDGSNFTLKIRSTKLEDSAMYFCASSDGGRGSGYTFGSGTRLTVV.

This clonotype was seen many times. Written as DNA, the CDR3 is TGTGCCAGCACTTCGGGAGCGGAAGAGACCCAGTACTTC. This encodes CASTSGAEETQYF. This chain connects TRBV5-8 to TRBJ2-5; D may be TRBD2 (6 bases). Deletions cut 6 bases from V and 3 bases from J, with 12 bases between. This CDR3 has 13 residues. From germline, CDR1 is SGHTS and CDR2 YDEGEE.

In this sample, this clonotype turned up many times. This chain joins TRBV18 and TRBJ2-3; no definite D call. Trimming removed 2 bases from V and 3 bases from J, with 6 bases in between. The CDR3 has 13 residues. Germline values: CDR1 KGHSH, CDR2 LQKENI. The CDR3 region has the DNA TGTGCCAGCTCACCAGGAAGGACAGATACGCAGTATTTT. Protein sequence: CASSPGRTDTQYF. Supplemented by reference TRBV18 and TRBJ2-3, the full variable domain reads NAGVMQNPRHLVRRRGQEARLRCSPMKGHSHVYWYRQLPEEGLKFMVYLQKENIIDESGMPKERFSAEFPKEGPSILRIQQVVRGDSAAYFCASSPGRTDTQYFGPGTRLTVL.

CDR3 sequence reads: CAISTGESNQPQHF. The CDR3, as DNA: TGTGCCATCAGTACAGGGGAGAGCAATCAGCCCCAGCATTTT. This chain connects TRBV10-3 to TRBJ1-5; TRBD1 matches at 7 bases. Germline trimming cut 5 bases from V and 1 base from J; bases unmatched to any gene: 2. CDR1 is ENHRY, CDR2 SYGVKD, per germline. The CDR3 is 14 residues long.

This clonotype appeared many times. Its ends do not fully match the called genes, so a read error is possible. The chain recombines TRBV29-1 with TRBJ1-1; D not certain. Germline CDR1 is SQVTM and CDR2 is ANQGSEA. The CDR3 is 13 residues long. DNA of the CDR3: TGCAGCGTAGAAGGACGGATGAACACTGAAGCTTTCTTT. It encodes CSVEGRMNTEAFF.

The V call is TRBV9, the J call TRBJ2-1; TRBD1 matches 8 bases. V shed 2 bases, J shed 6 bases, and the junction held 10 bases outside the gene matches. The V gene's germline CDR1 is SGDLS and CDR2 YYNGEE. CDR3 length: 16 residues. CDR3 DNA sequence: TGTGCCAGCAGCGTGACCGGGCCGGACAGGGCCAATGAGCAGTTCTTC. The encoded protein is CASSVTGPDRANEQFF.

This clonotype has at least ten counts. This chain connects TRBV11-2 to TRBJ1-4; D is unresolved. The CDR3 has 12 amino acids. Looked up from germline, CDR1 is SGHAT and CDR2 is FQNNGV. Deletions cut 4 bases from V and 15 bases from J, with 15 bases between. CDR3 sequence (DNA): TGTGCCAGCAGCTCACTCAAGGCAGCGTTGTTTTTT. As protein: CASSSLKAALFF.

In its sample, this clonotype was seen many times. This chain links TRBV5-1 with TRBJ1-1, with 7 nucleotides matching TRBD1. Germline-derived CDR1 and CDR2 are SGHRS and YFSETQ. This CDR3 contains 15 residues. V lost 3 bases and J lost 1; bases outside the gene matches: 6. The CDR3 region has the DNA TGCGCCAGCAGCTCCCCTCAGGGGGGGAACACTGAAGCTTTCTTT. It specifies CASSSPQGGNTEAFF.

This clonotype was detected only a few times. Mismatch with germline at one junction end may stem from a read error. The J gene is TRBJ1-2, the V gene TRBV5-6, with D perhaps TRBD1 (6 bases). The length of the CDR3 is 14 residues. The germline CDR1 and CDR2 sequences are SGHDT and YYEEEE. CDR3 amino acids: CASGLISGARGYTF. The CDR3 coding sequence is TGTGCCAGCGGCTTGATATCGGGGGCGAGGGGCTACACCTTC.

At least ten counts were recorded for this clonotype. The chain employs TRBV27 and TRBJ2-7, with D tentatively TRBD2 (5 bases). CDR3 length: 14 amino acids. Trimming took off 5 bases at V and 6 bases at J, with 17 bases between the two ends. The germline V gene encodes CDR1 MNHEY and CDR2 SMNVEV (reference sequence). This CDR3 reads CASSRGVGPTEQYF. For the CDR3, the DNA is TGTGCCAGCAGTCGGGGAGTGGGCCCTACCGAGCAGTACTTC.

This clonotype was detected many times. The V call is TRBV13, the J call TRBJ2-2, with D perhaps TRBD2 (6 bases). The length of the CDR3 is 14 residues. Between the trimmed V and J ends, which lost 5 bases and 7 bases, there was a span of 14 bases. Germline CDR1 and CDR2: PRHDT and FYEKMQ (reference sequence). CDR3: CASSLAARGGELFF. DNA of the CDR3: TGTGCCAGCAGCCTGGCTGCGCGGGGCGGGGAGCTGTTTTTT.

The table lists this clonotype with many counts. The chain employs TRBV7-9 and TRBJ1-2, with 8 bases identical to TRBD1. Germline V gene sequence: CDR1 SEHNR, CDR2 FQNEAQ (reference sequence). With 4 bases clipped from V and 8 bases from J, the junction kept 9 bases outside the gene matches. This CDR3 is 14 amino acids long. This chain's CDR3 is CASSSMTGARGYTF. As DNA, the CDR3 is TGTGCCAGCAGCTCGATGACAGGGGCCCGAGGCTACACCTTC.

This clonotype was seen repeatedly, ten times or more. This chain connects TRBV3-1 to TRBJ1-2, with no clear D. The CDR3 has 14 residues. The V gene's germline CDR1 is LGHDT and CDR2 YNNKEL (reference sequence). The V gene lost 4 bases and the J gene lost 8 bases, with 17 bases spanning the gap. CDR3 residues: CASSRLDAPGGYTF. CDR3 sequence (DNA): TGTGCCAGCAGCCGGTTGGACGCCCCGGGAGGCTACACCTTC.

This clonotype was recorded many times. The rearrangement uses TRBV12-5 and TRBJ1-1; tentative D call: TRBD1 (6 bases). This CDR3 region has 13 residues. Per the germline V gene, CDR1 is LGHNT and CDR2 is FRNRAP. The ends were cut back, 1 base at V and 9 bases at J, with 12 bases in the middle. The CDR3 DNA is TGTGCTAGTGGTTTGGCAGGACAGCATCAAGCTTTCTTT. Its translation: CASGLAGQHQAFF.

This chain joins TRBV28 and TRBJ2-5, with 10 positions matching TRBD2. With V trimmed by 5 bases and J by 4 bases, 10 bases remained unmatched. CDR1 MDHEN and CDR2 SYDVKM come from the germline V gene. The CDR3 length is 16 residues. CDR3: CASSAARLAGGETQYF. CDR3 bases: TGTGCCAGCAGTGCAGCCCGACTAGCGGGTGGAGAGACCCAGTACTTC.

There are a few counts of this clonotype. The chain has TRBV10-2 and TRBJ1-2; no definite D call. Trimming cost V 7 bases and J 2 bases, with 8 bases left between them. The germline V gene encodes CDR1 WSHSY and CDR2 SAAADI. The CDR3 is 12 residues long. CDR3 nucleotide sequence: TGCGCCAGCAAGGCAGGCAACTATGGCTACACCTTC. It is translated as CASKAGNYGYTF.

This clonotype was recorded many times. CDR3 sequence: CAISLAGRGYGYTF. The DNA for the CDR3 is TGTGCCATCAGTCTTGCAGGTCGGGGCTATGGCTACACCTTC. The chain is built from TRBV10-3 and TRBJ1-2, with D hard to call. V was pared by 5 bases and J by 4 bases, with 14 bases between. The CDR3 covers 14 residues. Germline loops: CDR1 ENHRY, CDR2 SYGVKD.

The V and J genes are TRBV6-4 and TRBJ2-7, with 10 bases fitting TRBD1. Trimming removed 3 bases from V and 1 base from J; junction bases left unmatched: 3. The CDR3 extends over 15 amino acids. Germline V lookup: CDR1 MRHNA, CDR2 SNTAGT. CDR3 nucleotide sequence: TGTGCCAGCAGTGAAGGGACAGGGGTATCCTACGAGCAGTACTTC. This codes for CASSEGTGVSYEQYF.

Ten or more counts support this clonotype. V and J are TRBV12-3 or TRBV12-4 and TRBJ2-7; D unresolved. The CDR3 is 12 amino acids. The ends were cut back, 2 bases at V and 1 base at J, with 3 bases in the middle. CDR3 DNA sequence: TGTGCCAGCAGTTTAAGGTCCTACGAGCAGTACTTC. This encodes CASSLRSYEQYF.

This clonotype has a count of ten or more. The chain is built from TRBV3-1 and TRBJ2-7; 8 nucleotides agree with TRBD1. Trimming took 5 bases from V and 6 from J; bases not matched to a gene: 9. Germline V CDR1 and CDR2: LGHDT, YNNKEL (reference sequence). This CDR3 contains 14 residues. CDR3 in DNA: TGTGCCAGCAGCTCCCGGACAGGGCTCCGCGAGCAGTACTTC. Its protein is CASSSRTGLREQYF.

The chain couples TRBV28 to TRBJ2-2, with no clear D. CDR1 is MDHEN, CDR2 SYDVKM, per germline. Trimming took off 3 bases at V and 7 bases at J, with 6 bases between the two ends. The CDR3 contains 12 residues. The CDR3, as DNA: TGTGCCAGCAGTTTGGAATTCGGGGAGCTGTTTTTT. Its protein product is CASSLEFGELFF.

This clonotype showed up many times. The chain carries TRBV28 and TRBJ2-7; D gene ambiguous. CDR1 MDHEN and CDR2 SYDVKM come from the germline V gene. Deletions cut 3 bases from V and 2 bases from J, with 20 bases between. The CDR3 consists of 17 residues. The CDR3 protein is CASSLVPPRGSAYEQYF. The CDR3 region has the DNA TGTGCCAGCAGTTTGGTTCCCCCGAGAGGATCGGCCTACGAGCAGTACTTC.